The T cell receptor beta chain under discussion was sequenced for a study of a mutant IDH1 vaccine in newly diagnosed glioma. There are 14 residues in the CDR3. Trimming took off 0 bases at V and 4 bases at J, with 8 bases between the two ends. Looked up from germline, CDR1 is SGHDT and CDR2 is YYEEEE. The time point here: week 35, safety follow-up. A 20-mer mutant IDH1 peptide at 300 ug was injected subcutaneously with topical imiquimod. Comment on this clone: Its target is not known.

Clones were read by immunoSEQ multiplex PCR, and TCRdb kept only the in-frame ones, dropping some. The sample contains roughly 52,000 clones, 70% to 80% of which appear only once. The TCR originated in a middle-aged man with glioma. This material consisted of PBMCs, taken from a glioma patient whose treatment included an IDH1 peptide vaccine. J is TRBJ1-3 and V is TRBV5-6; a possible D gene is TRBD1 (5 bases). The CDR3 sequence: CASSLAGTGNTIYF. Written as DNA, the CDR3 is TGTGCCAGCAGCTTGGCGGGGACCGGAAACACCATATATTTT.